This TCR beta chain came from a study of blood T cell repertoires in COVID-19. Study overall: The samples span acute and convalescent COVID-19 from the United States, Italy and Spain. T cells, B-cell-depleted T cells, or PBMCs provided the cDNA or gDNA that served as material.

Original methodology: It was from reference gene primer amplification that nucleated cell counts were estimated. TCRdb's copy holds only in-frame clones and misses some; the assay was immunoSEQ multiplex PCR. D and trimming come from the DNA, and the V and J calls and clone size come from that table. The sample lists some 260,000 clones; roughly 87% were seen once. CDR3 length equals 14 residues. The J segment lost 8 bases and the V segment lost 0 bases, leaving 1 base of the junction unmatched. Germline CDR1 MRHNA, CDR2 SNTAGT. V and J are TRBV6-4 and TRBJ2-2; 9 positions agree with TRBD2. Source material: peripheral blood. The receptor comes from a woman in her 30s with acute or convalescent COVID-19. CDR3 sequence (DNA): TGTGCCAGCAGTGACTCGAGCGGGAGGGGGGAGCTGTTTTTT. Amino acid sequence: CASSDSSGRGELFF.